These 7 T cell receptor beta chains were sequenced from one sample in a study of shared clonotypes between healthy human individuals. Produced via immunoSEQ multiplex PCR; TCRdb's table is partial and in-frame only. This sample has some 2 million clones; around 95% occur once, and the top ten carry 0.1% to 0.15%. The source material was naive CD4+ T cells sorted from blood. Subset denoted: CD45RA+ positively selected. The receptor source for this set is a man between 18 and 35 years old in good health.

The CDR3 bases are TGTGCCAGCAGCTCGGGACAGGTGATTTCCACTGAAGCTTTCTTT. The encoded protein is CASSSGQVISTEAFF. The chain joins TRBV5-8 to TRBJ1-1; 8 nucleotides agree with TRBD1. The CDR3 contains 15 residues. V gave up 3 bases and J gave up 4 bases; unmatched junction bases: 8. From germline, CDR1 is SGHTS and CDR2 YDEGEE.

This clone was seen only once. The chain carries TRBV7-3 and TRBJ1-2; D perhaps matches TRBD1 (5 bases). Per germline, CDR1 SGHTA and CDR2 FQGTGA. V lost 2 bases to trimming and J lost 3 bases, with 16 bases between them. The CDR3 is made up of 16 amino acids. CDR3 amino acids: CASSLGRGVSYYGYTF. DNA for the CDR3: TGTGCCAGCAGCTTAGGTCGAGGGGTTTCGTACTATGGCTACACCTTC.

The genes are TRBV11-3 and TRBJ2-5, with a tentative D call TRBD2 (7 bases). The germline V gene has CDR1 SGHNT and CDR2 YENEEA. V dropped 3 bases and J dropped 6 bases, with 20 bases sitting between them. The CDR3 runs to 16 residues. CDR3 residues: CASSFGLGAGTKTQYF. In nucleotides, the CDR3 is TGTGCCAGCAGCTTTGGGTTGGGGGCAGGGACTAAGACCCAGTACTTC.

The chain uses TRBV7-3 and TRBJ2-1; D is possibly TRBD2 (5 bases). The CDR3 length is 14 residues. Trimming pared 1 base from V and 6 bases from J, leaving 10 bases between. The germline V gene has CDR1 SGHTA and CDR2 FQGTGA. The CDR3 DNA sequence: TGTGCCAGCAGCTTAATGGGCGCGGGCAATGAGCAGTTCTTC. Encoded protein: CASSLMGAGNEQFF. Together with reference TRBV7-3 and TRBJ2-1, the CDR3 gives the full variable domain: GAGVSQTPSNKVTEKGKYVELRCDPISGHTALYWYRQSLGQGPEFLIYFQGTGAADDSGLPNDRFFAVRPEGSVSTLKIQRTERGDSAVYLCASSLMGAGNEQFFGPGTRLTVL.

This chain uses TRBV4-2 with TRBJ2-1; D uncertain. Germline V lookup: CDR1 LGHNA, CDR2 YNFKEQ. V lost 1 base and J 4 bases, leaving 8 bases between the germline ends. The CDR3 has 14 residues. The CDR3 spells CASSQGSAYNEQFF. The CDR3 bases are TGTGCCAGCAGCCAAGGCTCTGCTTACAATGAGCAGTTCTTC.

This chain uses TRBV29-1 with TRBJ1-3; no clear D gene. CDR1 is SQVTM, CDR2 ANQGSEA, per germline. The CDR3 is made up of 15 amino acids. Trimming removed 2 bases from V and 0 bases from J, with 11 bases in between. The CDR3 DNA follows: TGCAGCGTTGAAATAGGGCGACCCTCTGGAAACACCATATATTTT. Residues: CSVEIGRPSGNTIYF.

For this clone: At one of its ends the junction is not consistent with the germline gene, which may arise from a read error. V and J are TRBV7-7 and TRBJ2-1; D not resolved. The CDR3 spans 15 residues. Germline CDR1 is SSHAT and CDR2 is FNYEAQ (reference sequence). CDR3 DNA: TGTGCTAGCAGCTTAGATGTTGGTAGTATCAATGAGCAGTTCTTC. Its protein is CASSLDVGSINEQFF.